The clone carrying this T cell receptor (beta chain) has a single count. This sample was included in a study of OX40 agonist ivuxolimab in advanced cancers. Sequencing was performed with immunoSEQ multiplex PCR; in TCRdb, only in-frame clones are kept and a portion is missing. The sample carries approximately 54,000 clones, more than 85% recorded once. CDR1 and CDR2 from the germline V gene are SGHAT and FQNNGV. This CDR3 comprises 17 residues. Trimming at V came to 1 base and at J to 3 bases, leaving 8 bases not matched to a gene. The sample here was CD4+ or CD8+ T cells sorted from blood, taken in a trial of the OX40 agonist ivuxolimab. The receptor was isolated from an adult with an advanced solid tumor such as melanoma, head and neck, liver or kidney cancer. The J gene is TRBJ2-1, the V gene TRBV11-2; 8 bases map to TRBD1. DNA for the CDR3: TGTGCCAGCAGCTTAGTCCCGACAGGGGACCTCTACAATGAGCAGTTCTTC. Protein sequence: CASSLVPTGDLYNEQFF.